This T cell receptor (beta chain) was documented in a study of T-cell memory formation after mild COVID-19. Background on the study: TCR clustering was largely donor specific.

TCRdb redid the calling of the 5' RACE reads with MiXCR, one entry per CDR3 protein. The sample lists 350,000 to 400,000 distinct CDR3 sequences; roughly an eighth were seen once. The CDR3 is made up of 17 amino acids. J gave up 1 base and V 2 bases, and 4 bases lay outside the gene matches. Per germline, CDR1 MNHEY and CDR2 SVGEGT. J is TRBJ2-3 and V is TRBV6-2 or TRBV6-3, with 12 bases matching TRBD2. The clonotype was recovered from a man aged 18 to 29 who had mild COVID-19 (a few samples of this study predate the infection). Cell type and time point are not known. Input material: PBMCs or a T cell subset sorted from them (not recorded which). CDR3 sequence: CASSYERTSGGTDTQYF. The CDR3 coding sequence is TGTGCCAGCAGTTACGAGCGGACTAGCGGGGGCACAGATACGCAGTATTTT.